This T cell receptor beta chain was retrieved from a study of T-cell reconstitution after alpha-beta-depleted transplantation in children. As concerns this clonotype: Its target is unknown.

General study points: As was reported, about two months after transplant, alpha-beta T cells came from several hundred expanded graft clones.

As it was prepared, the TCRbeta library received unique molecular identifiers. MiXCR, applied by TCRdb to the PCR reads, yields one record per CDR3 protein. Altogether 480,000 or so distinct CDR3 sequences are present, roughly 10% being singletons, with the ten largest covering around 2%. Losses at the gene ends were 5 bases for V and 2 bases for J; bases not matched to a gene: 13. The CDR3 totals 16 residues. Germline CDR1 and CDR2: SGHRS and YFSETQ. The sequence derives from a child aged 2 to 10 with inherited bone marrow failure, due to receive a stem cell transplant. Sequencing was performed on PBMCs, taken before TCRalphabeta/CD19-depleted stem cell transplant. This rearrangement joins TRBV5-1 to TRBJ2-7, with 7 bases fitting TRBD2. Here the CDR3 reads CASRSLGEGLTYEQYF. The CDR3 region has the DNA TGCGCCAGCAGATCCTTGGGGGAGGGCCTTACCTACGAGCAGTACTTC.